Each of the 8 T cell receptor beta chains below was sequenced from the same sample in a study of cytomegalovirus exposure and HLA in healthy donors. The study ran its PCR with 60 Vbeta and 13 Jbeta primers. Sequenced by immunoSEQ multiplex PCR; TCRdb stores in-frame clones only, minus some. Counted here are 100,000 to 150,000 clones, under 85% occurring once; the ten biggest clones make up more than 4%. The sample consisted of PBMCs. These receptors all stem from a male donor in good health and CMV-seropositive.

The chain has TRBV27 and TRBJ1-1; possibly TRBD1 for D (6 bases). The germline V and J ends were trimmed by 3 bases and 11 bases, with 13 bases remaining between them. This CDR3 contains 12 residues. The germline V gene encodes CDR1 MNHEY and CDR2 SMNVEV (reference sequence). CDR3 DNA sequence: TGTGCCAGCAGTTTCATCACAGGGAACGCTTTCTTT. Its protein is CASSFITGNAFF.

V is TRBV19 and J is TRBJ2-1; a weak D match, TRBD2 (5 bases). Looked up from germline, CDR1 is LNHDA and CDR2 is SQIVND (reference sequence). V lost 4 bases and J lost 10, with 8 bases in between. The CDR3 covers 11 residues. The CDR3 loop is CASSKRREQFF. In nucleotides, the CDR3 is TGTGCCAGTAGTAAGCGGCGGGAGCAGTTCTTC.

The chain uses TRBV28 and TRBJ1-1; TRBD1 agrees at 10 bases. The germline CDR1 and CDR2 sequences are MDHEN and SYDVKM. The CDR3 runs 15 residues. J was trimmed by 4 bases and V by 3 bases; bases with no gene match: 5. This CDR3 is CASSFPGQGITEAFF. Written as DNA, the CDR3 is TGTGCCAGCAGTTTCCCGGGACAGGGGATCACTGAAGCTTTCTTT.

This clone was observed a few times. V and J are TRBV25-1 and TRBJ2-2, with 8 bases fitting TRBD1. Germline CDR1 is MGHDK and CDR2 is SYGVNS. This CDR3 is built from 15 residues. V gave up 4 bases and J gave up 7 bases; unmatched junction bases: 8. CDR3 amino acids: CASSVQGAVGGELFF. The CDR3 DNA reads as TGTGCCAGCAGTGTCCAGGGGGCGGTTGGCGGGGAGCTGTTTTTT.

This clone was found once. The rearrangement uses TRBV5-1 and TRBJ2-5; 7 bases fit TRBD1. V lost 4 bases and J lost 2; bases outside the gene matches: 5. Looked up from germline, CDR1 is SGHRS and CDR2 is YFSETQ. CDR3 size: 14 residues. This CDR3 is CASSHGTAQETQYF. The CDR3 DNA follows: TGCGCCAGCAGCCACGGGACAGCGCAAGAGACCCAGTACTTC.

This chain connects TRBV9 to TRBJ2-2, with TRBD2 matching over 7 bases. V was pared by 0 bases and J by 4 bases, with 3 bases of the junction left unmatched. There are 15 residues in the CDR3. Germline assignment: CDR1 SGDLS and CDR2 YYNGEE. CDR3 in DNA: TGTGCCAGCAGCGTAGAGTCTAGCGGCACCGGGGAGCTGTTTTTT. This codes for CASSVESSGTGELFF.

This clone appeared a few times. The chain links TRBV4-1 to TRBJ2-3; the D gene is possibly TRBD2 (5 bases). Germline V gene sequence: CDR1 MGHRA, CDR2 YSYEKL. Trimming cost V 4 bases and J 2 bases, with 13 bases left between them. CDR3 size: 15 residues. The CDR3 DNA reads TGCGCCAGCAGCCCCAACGGACTCGACACAGATACGCAGTATTTT. Protein sequence: CASSPNGLDTDTQYF.

In its sample, this clone was seen a few times. This chain joins TRBV6-4 and TRBJ2-3; 10 positions match TRBD2. Trimming cost V 0 bases and J 1 base; bases outside gene matches: 4. The CDR3 extends over 17 amino acids. Germline-derived CDR1 and CDR2 are MRHNA and SNTAGT. The CDR3 is CASSDSSSGGGTDTQYF. CDR3 nucleotide sequence: TGTGCCAGCAGTGACTCCTCTAGCGGGGGTGGCACAGATACGCAGTATTTT.